This record concerns one T cell receptor beta chain sequence. What it binds is not known. These data are taken from a study of cytomegalovirus exposure and HLA in healthy donors. Germline-derived CDR1 and CDR2 are LGHNA and YNFKEQ. Trimming stripped 0 bases from V and 3 bases from J, with 12 bases between. The CDR3 runs to 16 residues. The PCR employed 60 Vbeta primers together with 13 Jbeta primers. The protocol was immunoSEQ multiplex PCR, while the TCRdb copy is restricted to in-frame clones and leaves out a portion. Of some 120,000 clones listed, around 74% are singletons. Study-level points and caveats: The HLA-A and HLA-B alleles of most subjects were reportedly predicted accurately from TCR beta sequences. There was a cluster of highly shared sequence variants that was likely a sequencing artifact.

The sequencing sample was made of PBMCs. The chain carries TRBV4-2 and TRBJ1-5; no firm D call. The sequence was collected from a woman between 45 and 65 years old in good health and CMV-seropositive. The CDR3 here is CASSQEGGRLNQPQHF. For the CDR3, the DNA is TGTGCCAGCAGCCAAGAAGGAGGGCGACTCAATCAGCCCCAGCATTTT.